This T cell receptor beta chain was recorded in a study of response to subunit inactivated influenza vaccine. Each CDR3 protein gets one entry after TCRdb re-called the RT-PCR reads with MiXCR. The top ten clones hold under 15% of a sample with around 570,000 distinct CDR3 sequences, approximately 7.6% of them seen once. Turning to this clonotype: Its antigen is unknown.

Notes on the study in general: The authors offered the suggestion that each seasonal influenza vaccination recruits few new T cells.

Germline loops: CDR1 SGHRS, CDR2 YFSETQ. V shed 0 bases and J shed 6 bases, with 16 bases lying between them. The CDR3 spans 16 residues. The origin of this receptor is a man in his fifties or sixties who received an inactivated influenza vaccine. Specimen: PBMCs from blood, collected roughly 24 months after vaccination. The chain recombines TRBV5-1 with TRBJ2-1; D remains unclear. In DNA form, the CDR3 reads TGCGCCAGCAGCTTGGGGGTGGCTGGCGGACGCAATGAGCAGTTCTTC. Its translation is CASSLGVAGGRNEQFF.